The 23 T cell receptor beta chains presented below share a single source sample, sequenced in a study of cytomegalovirus exposure and HLA in healthy donors (dated by TCRdb to the late 2010s). Libraries were prepared through the immunoSEQ multiplex PCR assay. The immuneACCESS repertoire file appears here via TCRdb, limited to in-frame rearrangements. These files lack a portion of the clones; in checked studies, under half of the deficit traces to unresolved V genes, and the cause of the others is not known. In all, the sample holds about 360,000 clones, and approximately 90% of those were seen once. In total, the top ten clones hold under 0.9% of the sample. The specimen sequenced was PBMCs. These receptors were collected from a woman between 18 and 29 years old in good health and CMV-seronegative.

The chain carries TRBV13 and TRBJ2-2; D is possibly TRBD1 (5 bases). This CDR3 contains 15 residues. Trimming cost V 8 bases and J 2 bases, with 15 bases left between them. Per germline, CDR1 PRHDT and CDR2 FYEKMQ (reference sequence). This chain's CDR3 is CASSRDLANTGELFF. The CDR3 bases are TGTGCCAGCTCCAGGGATTTGGCCAACACCGGGGAGCTGTTTTTT.

The chain links TRBV7-9 to TRBJ2-1; the D gene is possibly TRBD1 (5 bases). V was cut by 2 bases and J by 8 bases, with 10 bases left in between. The CDR3 extends over 13 amino acids. The V gene's germline CDR1 is SEHNR and CDR2 FQNEAQ (reference sequence). The CDR3 protein is CASSLSGWDEQFF. CDR3 coding DNA: TGTGCCAGCAGCTTATCAGGGTGGGATGAGCAGTTCTTC. The whole variable domain, remainder taken from reference TRBV7-9 and TRBJ2-1, is DTGVSQNPRHKITKRGQNVTFRCDPISEHNRLYWYRQTLGQGPEFLTYFQNEAQLEKSRLLSDRFSAERPKGSFSTLEIQRTEQGDSAMYLCASSLSGWDEQFFGPGTRLTVL.

V usage is TRBV30 and J usage is TRBJ1-1; D possibly corresponds to TRBD1 (5 bases). The length of the CDR3 is 14 residues. V dropped 0 bases and J dropped 4 bases, with 12 bases sitting between them. Germline-derived CDR1 and CDR2 are GTSNPN and SVGIG (reference sequence). CDR3 sequence: CAWSVQGRGTEAFF. The DNA of the CDR3 is TGTGCCTGGAGTGTCCAGGGAAGAGGCACTGAAGCTTTCTTT.

This chain connects TRBV19 to TRBJ2-3; the match to TRBD2 covers 10 bases. Losses at the gene ends were 9 bases for V and 0 bases for J; bases not matched to a gene: 6. The CDR3 sequence is 15 residues long. From germline, CDR1 is LNHDA and CDR2 SQIVND (reference sequence). The CDR3 DNA is TGTGCCAGCCTGGCTAGCGGGAGTAGCACAGATACGCAGTATTTT. Amino acids: CASLASGSSTDTQYF.

This clone was picked up a small number of times. This sequence joins TRBV21-1 and TRBJ2-1; the table's D call TRBD1 went unverified against the DNA. TRBV21-1 is termed a pseudogene. The CDR3 sequence is 13 residues long. CDR3 amino acids: CASSNDRYNEQFF. The CDR3 coding sequence is TGTGCCAGCAGCAATGACAGATACAATGAGCAGTTCTTC.

The gene calls are TRBV20-1 and TRBJ2-3, with D tentatively TRBD1 (5 bases). This CDR3 region has 10 residues. Germline assignment: CDR1 DFQATT and CDR2 SNEGSKA (reference sequence). The germline V and J ends were trimmed by 3 bases and 10 bases, with 8 bases remaining between them. The DNA for the CDR3 is TGCAGTGCTAGGGACAACGCGCAGTATTTT. Encoded protein: CSARDNAQYF.

The rearrangement links TRBV15 to TRBJ1-5; D gene unclear. The CDR3 runs to 14 residues. Trimming took off 1 base at V and 6 bases at J, with 10 bases between the two ends. The germline V gene has CDR1 LNHNV and CDR2 YYDKDF (reference sequence). The CDR3 region is CATSRASGVQPQHF. CDR3 bases: TGTGCCACCAGCAGAGCATCGGGAGTTCAGCCCCAGCATTTT.

The CDR3 nucleotides read TGTGCCAGCAGCCCTACGTATCCTGAAGCTTTCTTT. This sequence encodes CASSPTYPEAFF. The chain combines TRBV7-2 with TRBJ1-1; no definite D call. Germline V CDR1 and CDR2: SGHTA, FQGNSA. Trimming removed 5 bases from V and 6 bases from J, with 10 bases in between. The CDR3 has 12 amino acids.

J is TRBJ2-3 and V is TRBV27, with a possible D match to TRBD2 (7 bases). The germline CDR1 and CDR2 sequences are MNHEY and SMNVEV (reference sequence). The CDR3 spans 15 residues. Trimming took off 10 bases at V and 3 bases at J, with 20 bases between the two ends. CDR3 in amino acids: CATFELRGATDTQYF. In DNA form, the CDR3 reads TGTGCCACCTTCGAACTACGGGGGGCGACAGATACGCAGTATTTT.

The rearrangement uses TRBV5-6 and TRBJ2-5, with D perhaps matching TRBD1 (5 bases). The germline CDR1 and CDR2 sequences are SGHDT and YYEEEE. The CDR3 runs 17 residues. The ends were cut back, 8 bases at V and 4 bases at J, with 27 bases in the middle. CDR3 residues: CASTASWRFLGVETQYF. Written as DNA, the CDR3 is TGTGCCAGTACGGCCTCTTGGCGGTTTTTAGGGGTAGAGACCCAGTACTTC.

The chain has TRBV27 and TRBJ2-3; 16 bases map to TRBD2. The CDR3 extends over 18 amino acids. V gave up 5 bases and J gave up 5 bases; unmatched junction bases: 10. Germline V gene lookup returns CDR1 MNHEY and CDR2 SMNVEV (reference sequence). In DNA form, the CDR3 reads TGTGCCAGCAGTCCCTGGGGACTAGCGGGGGGGCGGGGAGATACGCAGTATTTT. It is translated as CASSPWGLAGGRGDTQYF.

The chain joins TRBV4-1 to TRBJ2-1; TRBD2 matches 10 bases. V gave up 5 bases and J gave up 3 bases; unmatched junction bases: 7. Germline V lookup: CDR1 MGHRA, CDR2 YSYEKL. The CDR3 has 16 residues. The CDR3 coding sequence is TGCGCCAGCAGCACCCCCCTAGCGGGGGACTACAATGAGCAGTTCTTC. Amino acids: CASSTPLAGDYNEQFF.

The chain is built from TRBV29-1 and TRBJ2-7; D might be TRBD1 (5 bases). The CDR3 consists of 17 residues. With 4 bases removed from V and 0 bases from J, the gap between germline ends came to 22 bases. Germline-derived CDR1 and CDR2 are SQVTM and ANQGSEA. The CDR3 bases are TGCAGCGTTGTCTCTCTGGTGGAAGGGGCGAGCTCCTACGAGCAGTACTTC. Translating it yields CSVVSLVEGASSYEQYF.

This clone was seen only a few times. The V gene is TRBV4-1, the J gene TRBJ1-2; D not resolved. Germline V lookup: CDR1 MGHRA, CDR2 YSYEKL. V was clipped by 3 bases and J by 5 bases, with 10 bases between them. The CDR3 runs to 13 residues. The CDR3 coding sequence is TGCGCCAGCAGCCACCAGAGAGGGTATGGCTACACCTTC. Translating it yields CASSHQRGYGYTF.

The chain has TRBV5-6 and TRBJ2-2; TRBD1 might be the D (5 bases). Germline CDR1 SGHDT, CDR2 YYEEEE. V was shortened by 1 base and J by 1 base, with 11 bases between the two germline ends. The CDR3 loop spans 16 amino acids. The CDR3 spells CASSLWGRGNTGELFF. The CDR3 DNA reads as TGTGCCAGCAGCTTGTGGGGTAGGGGGAACACCGGGGAGCTGTTTTTT.

A few counts support this clone. V usage is TRBV14 and J usage is TRBJ1-2; maybe TRBD1 (5 bases). The CDR3 covers 15 residues. V gave up 4 bases and J gave up 4 bases, with 16 bases separating them. Germline loops: CDR1 SGHDN, CDR2 FVKESK. CDR3 sequence reads: CASSPPGQGGYGYTF. The CDR3 nucleotides read TGTGCCAGCAGCCCTCCAGGTCAGGGAGGCTATGGCTACACCTTC. The full variable domain, completed using reference TRBV14 and TRBJ1-2, is EAGVTQFPSHSVIEKGQTVTLRCDPISGHDNLYWYRRVMGKEIKFLLHFVKESKQDESGMPNNRFLAERTGGTYSTLKVQPAELEDSGVYFCASSPPGQGGYGYTFGSGTRLTVV.

The chain joins TRBV27 to TRBJ2-1, with no clear D. Per germline, CDR1 MNHEY and CDR2 SMNVEV (reference sequence). This CDR3 has 14 residues. The ends were cut back, 5 bases at V and 0 bases at J, with 8 bases in the middle. Here the CDR3 DNA reads TGTGCCAGCAGTCCCGGTCCCTCCTACAATGAGCAGTTCTTC. As protein: CASSPGPSYNEQFF.

V is TRBV5-4 and J is TRBJ2-1; TRBD2 matches 11 bases. The germline V gene encodes CDR1 SGHNT and CDR2 YYREEE (reference sequence). The V and J ends lost 1 base and 5 bases, in that order; junction bases with no gene match: 5. The CDR3 runs 16 residues. CDR3 bases: TGTGCCAGCAGCTTGAGGACTAGCGGGCTTCACAATGAGCAGTTCTTC. Translated, it gives CASSLRTSGLHNEQFF.

The chain couples TRBV30 to TRBJ1-1; tentatively, D is TRBD1 (5 bases). This CDR3 has 12 amino acids. Germline CDR1 and CDR2: GTSNPN and SVGIG (reference sequence). Trimming removed 3 bases at V and 5 bases at J, with 10 bases between. CDR3 nucleotides: TGTGCCTGGAGCTACGGGGGAACTGAAGCTTTCTTT. Encoded protein: CAWSYGGTEAFF.

V and J are TRBV30 and TRBJ2-4; TRBD2 matches at 11 bases. CDR3 size: 15 residues. Germline lookup yields CDR1 GTSNPN and CDR2 SVGIG (reference sequence). V lost 1 base, J lost 8 bases, and 7 bases stayed unmatched. The DNA for the CDR3 is TGTGCCTGGAGTGCTCTAGCGGGGGGTATGGACATTCAGTACTTC. It encodes CAWSALAGGMDIQYF.

The chain joins TRBV9 to TRBJ2-3; 11 bases are shared with TRBD2. Trimming cost V 3 bases and J 0 bases; bases outside gene matches: 15. Germline lookup yields CDR1 SGDLS and CDR2 YYNGEE. CDR3 length: 20 residues. CDR3 bases: TGTGCCAGCAGCGCGGCCCCCTTTAGCGGGGGGGTATCTAGCACAGATACGCAGTATTTT. Its translation: CASSAAPFSGGVSSTDTQYF.

The chain carries TRBV2 and TRBJ1-4; weak D call: TRBD1 (6 bases). Per germline, CDR1 SNHLY and CDR2 FYNNEI. Trimming cost V 7 bases and J 3 bases, with 12 bases left between them. The CDR3 has 14 amino acids. CDR3 in amino acids: CASNLGGPNEKLFF. The DNA of the CDR3 is TGTGCCAGCAACCTCGGGGGGCCTAATGAAAAACTGTTTTTT. Combining the CDR3 with reference TRBV2 and TRBJ1-4 gives the whole variable domain EPEVTQTPSHQVTQMGQEVILRCVPISNHLYFYWYRQILGQKVEFLVSFYNNEISEKSEIFDDQFSVERPDGSNFTLKIRSTKLEDSAMYFCASNLGGPNEKLFFGSGTQLSVL.

The chain joins TRBV30 to TRBJ2-1; 10 nucleotides agree with TRBD2. This CDR3 region has 15 residues. CDR1 and CDR2 from the germline V gene are GTSNPN and SVGIG (reference sequence). The V gene end was trimmed by 0 bases and the J gene end by 5 bases; junction bases not matched to a gene: 4. In DNA form, the CDR3 reads TGTGCCTGGAGTGTAGCGGGACTAGCGAACAATGAGCAGTTCTTC. Amino acids: CAWSVAGLANNEQFF.